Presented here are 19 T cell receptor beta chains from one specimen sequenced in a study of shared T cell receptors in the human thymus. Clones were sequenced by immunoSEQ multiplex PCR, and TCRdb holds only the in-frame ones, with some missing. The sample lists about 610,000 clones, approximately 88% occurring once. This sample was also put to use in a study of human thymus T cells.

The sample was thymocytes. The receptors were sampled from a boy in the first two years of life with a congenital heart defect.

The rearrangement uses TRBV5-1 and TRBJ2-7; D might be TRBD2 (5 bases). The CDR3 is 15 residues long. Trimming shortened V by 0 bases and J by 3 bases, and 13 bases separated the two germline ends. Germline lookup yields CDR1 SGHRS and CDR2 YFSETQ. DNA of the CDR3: TGCGCCAGCAGCTTGGTCAGCGGAGTTTTCTACGAGCAGTACTTC. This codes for CASSLVSGVFYEQYF.

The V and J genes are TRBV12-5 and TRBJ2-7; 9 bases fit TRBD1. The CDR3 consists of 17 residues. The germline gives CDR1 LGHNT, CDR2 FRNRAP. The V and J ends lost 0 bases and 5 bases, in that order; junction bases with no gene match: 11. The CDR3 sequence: CASGLVLSSGTGNEQYF. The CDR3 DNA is TGTGCTAGTGGTTTGGTTTTAAGCTCCGGGACAGGGAACGAGCAGTACTTC.

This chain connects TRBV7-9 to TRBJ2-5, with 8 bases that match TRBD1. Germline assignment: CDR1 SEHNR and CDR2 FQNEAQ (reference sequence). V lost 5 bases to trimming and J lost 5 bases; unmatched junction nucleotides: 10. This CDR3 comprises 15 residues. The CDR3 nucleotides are TGTGCCAGCAGCCCAGGGGGCGGGATTTGGGAGACCCAGTACTTC. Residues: CASSPGGGIWETQYF. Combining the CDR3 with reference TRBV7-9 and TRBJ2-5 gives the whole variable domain DTGVSQNPRHKITKRGQNVTFRCDPISEHNRLYWYRQTLGQGPEFLTYFQNEAQLEKSRLLSDRFSAERPKGSFSTLEIQRTEQGDSAMYLCASSPGGGIWETQYFGPGTRLLVL.

CDR3 loop: CARSPGTDYEQYF. The CDR3 DNA reads TGTGCCAGAAGCCCTGGGACAGACTACGAGCAGTACTTC. The V and J genes are TRBV5-3 and TRBJ2-7, with 7 nucleotides matching TRBD1. TRBV5-3 is sorted into the ORF group, with uncertain function. J lost 3 bases, V lost 4 bases, and 4 bases had no gene match. The CDR3 runs to 13 residues.

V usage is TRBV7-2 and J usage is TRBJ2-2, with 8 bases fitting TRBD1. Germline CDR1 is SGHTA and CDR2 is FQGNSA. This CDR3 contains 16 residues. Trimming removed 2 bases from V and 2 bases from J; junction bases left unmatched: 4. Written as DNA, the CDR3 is TGTGCCAGCAGCTTACTACAGGGGGAAAACACCGGGGAGCTGTTTTTT. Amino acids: CASSLLQGENTGELFF.

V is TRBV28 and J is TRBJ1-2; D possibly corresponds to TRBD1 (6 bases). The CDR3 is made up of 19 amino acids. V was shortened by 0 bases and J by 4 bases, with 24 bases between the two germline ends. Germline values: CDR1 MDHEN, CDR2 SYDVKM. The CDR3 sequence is CASSLWAHSQLRGGYGYTF. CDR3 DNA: TGTGCCAGCAGTTTATGGGCCCATTCACAGCTGAGGGGGGGCTATGGCTACACCTTC.

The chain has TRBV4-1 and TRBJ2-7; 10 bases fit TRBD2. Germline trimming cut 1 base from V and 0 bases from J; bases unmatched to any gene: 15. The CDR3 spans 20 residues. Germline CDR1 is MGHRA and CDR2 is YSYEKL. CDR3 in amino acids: CASSQATGGSGRSSSYEQYF. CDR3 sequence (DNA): TGCGCCAGCAGCCAAGCCACCGGGGGTAGCGGGAGGTCGAGCTCCTACGAGCAGTACTTC.

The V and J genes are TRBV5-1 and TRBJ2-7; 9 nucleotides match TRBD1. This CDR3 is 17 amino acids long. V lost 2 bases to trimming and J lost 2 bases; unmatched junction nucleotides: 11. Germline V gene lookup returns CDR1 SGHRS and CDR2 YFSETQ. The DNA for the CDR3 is TGCGCCAGCAGCTTTTATGAGGAGGACAGGGGTACCTACGAGCAGTACTTC. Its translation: CASSFYEEDRGTYEQYF.

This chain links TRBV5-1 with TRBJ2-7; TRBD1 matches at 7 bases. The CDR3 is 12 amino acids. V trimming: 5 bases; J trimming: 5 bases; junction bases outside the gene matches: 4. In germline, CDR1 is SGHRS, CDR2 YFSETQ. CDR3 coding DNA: TGCGCCAGCAGTGACAGGGACCACGAGCAGTACTTC. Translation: CASSDRDHEQYF.

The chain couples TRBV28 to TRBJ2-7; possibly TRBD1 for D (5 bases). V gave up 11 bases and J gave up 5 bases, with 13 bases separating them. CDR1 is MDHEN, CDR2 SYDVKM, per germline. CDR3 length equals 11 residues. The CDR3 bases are TGTGCCTCCCGGAGCAGGGACGAGCAGTACTTC. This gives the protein CASRSRDEQYF.

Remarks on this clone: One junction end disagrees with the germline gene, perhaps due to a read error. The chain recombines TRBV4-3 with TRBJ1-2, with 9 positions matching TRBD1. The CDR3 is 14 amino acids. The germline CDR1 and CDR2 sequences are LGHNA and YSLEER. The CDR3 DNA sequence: TGCGCCAGCAGCCAAGAAGGGACAGGGAGGTGGGGCACTTTC. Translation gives CASSQEGTGRWGTF.

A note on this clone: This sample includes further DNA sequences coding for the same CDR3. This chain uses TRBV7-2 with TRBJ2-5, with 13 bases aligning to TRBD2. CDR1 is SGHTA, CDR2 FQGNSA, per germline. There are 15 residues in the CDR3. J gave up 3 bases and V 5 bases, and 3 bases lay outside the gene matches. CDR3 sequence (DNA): TGTGCCAGCAGCCCAGGACTAGCGGGAGAAGAGACCCAGTACTTC. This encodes CASSPGLAGEETQYF.

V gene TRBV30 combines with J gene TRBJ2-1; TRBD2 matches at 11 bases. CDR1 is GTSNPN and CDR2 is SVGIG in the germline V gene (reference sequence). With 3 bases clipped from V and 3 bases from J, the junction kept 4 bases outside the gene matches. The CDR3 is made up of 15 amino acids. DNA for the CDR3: TGTGCCTGGAGGCTAGCGGGAGGCTTCTACAATGAGCAGTTCTTC. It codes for CAWRLAGGFYNEQFF.

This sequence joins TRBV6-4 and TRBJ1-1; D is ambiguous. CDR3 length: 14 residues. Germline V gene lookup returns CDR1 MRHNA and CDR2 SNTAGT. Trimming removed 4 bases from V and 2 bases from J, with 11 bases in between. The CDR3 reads CASSVVAGNTEAFF. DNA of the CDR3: TGTGCCAGCAGTGTAGTCGCAGGCAACACTGAAGCTTTCTTT.

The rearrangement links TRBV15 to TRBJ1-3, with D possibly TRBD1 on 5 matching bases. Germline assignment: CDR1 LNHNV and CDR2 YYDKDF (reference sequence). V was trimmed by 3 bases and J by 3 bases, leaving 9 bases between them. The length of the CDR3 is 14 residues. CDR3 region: CATSSVGGGNTIYF. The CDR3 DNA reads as TGTGCCACCAGCAGCGTGGGGGGTGGAAACACCATATATTTT.

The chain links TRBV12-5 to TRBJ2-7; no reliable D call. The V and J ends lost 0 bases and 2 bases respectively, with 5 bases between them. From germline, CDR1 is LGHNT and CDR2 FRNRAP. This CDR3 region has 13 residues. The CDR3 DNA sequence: TGTGCTAGTGGTTTGGTTGAGGCCTACGAGCAGTACTTC. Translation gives CASGLVEAYEQYF.

The DNA for the CDR3 is TGTGCCAGTAGTATAGGGGTGAGGAGGATAAGCTCCTACAATGAGCAGTTCTTC. Its protein product is CASSIGVRRISSYNEQFF. The chain employs TRBV19 and TRBJ2-1; D is possibly TRBD2 (5 bases). This CDR3 comprises 18 residues. V was pared by 1 base and J by 0 bases, with 16 bases between. Germline V gives CDR1 LNHDA, CDR2 SQIVND (reference sequence).

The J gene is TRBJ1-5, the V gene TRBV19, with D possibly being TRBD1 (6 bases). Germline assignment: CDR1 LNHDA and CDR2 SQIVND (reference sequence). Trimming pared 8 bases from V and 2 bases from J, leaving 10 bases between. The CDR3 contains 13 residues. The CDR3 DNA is TGTGCCAGTCGCCACAGGGGCAATCAGCCCCAGCATTTT. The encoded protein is CASRHRGNQPQHF.

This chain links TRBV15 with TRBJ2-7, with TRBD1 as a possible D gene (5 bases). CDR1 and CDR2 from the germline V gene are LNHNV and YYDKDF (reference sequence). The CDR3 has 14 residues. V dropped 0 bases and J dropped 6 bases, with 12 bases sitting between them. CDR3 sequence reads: CATSREEQGCEQYF. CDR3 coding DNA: TGTGCCACCAGCAGAGAGGAGCAGGGATGCGAGCAGTACTTC.